These T cell receptor beta chains were read from a single sample in a study of blood T cell repertoires in COVID-19. Using immunoSEQ multiplex PCR, the repertoire was profiled, and TCRdb retains in-frame clones only, with some absent. The sample consists of approximately 55,000 clones, 65% to 80% of them appearing once. The material sequenced was peripheral blood. The receptors derive from a man aged 30 to 45 with COVID-19, enrolled during active disease. Each CDR3 is given with its conserved first and last residue. Fields, in order: clone size, J gene, V gene, D gene, CDR3 protein, CDR3 DNA. The D gene is left open where the match is weak. The size entry is marked missing in some rows and otherwise reads once, few, many or a size class.

few,TRBJ1-5,TRBV30,NA,CAWSVQGNQPQHF,TGTGCCTGGAGTGTACAGGGCAATCAGCCCCAGCATTTT
NA,TRBJ2-3,TRBV13,NA,CASTRGRESHTQYF,TGTGCCAGTACCAGGGGGCGGGAGTCACATACGCAGTATTTT
NA,TRBJ1-3,TRBV10-1,NA,CASSALGLSSGNTIYF,TGCGCCAGCAGCGCCCTCGGACTAAGCTCTGGAAACACCATATATTTT
NA,TRBJ2-1,TRBV9,NA,CASSASDYNEQFF,TGTGCCAGCAGCGCGAGCGATTATAATGAGCAGTTCTTC
NA,TRBJ2-1,TRBV12-5,NA,CASGEWTVGLEQFF,TGTGCTAGTGGGGAATGGACGGTGGGGCTTGAGCAGTTCTTC
NA,TRBJ1-3,TRBV5-1,TRBD1,CASRAGGPGNTIYF,TGCGCCAGCAGAGCAGGGGGACCCGGAAACACCATATATTTT
once,TRBJ2-1,TRBV4-1,TRBD2,CASSQVETSGGPVVEQFF,TGCGCCAGCAGCCAAGTGGAGACTAGCGGGGGCCCGGTGGTTGAGCAGTTCTTC
few,TRBJ1-5,TRBV5-1,TRBD1,CASSPETGSNQPQHF,TGCGCCAGCAGCCCAGAGACAGGGAGCAATCAGCCCCAGCATTTT
once,TRBJ2-7,TRBV30,NA,CAWSGYLGSEQYF,TGTGCCTGGAGTGGCTACCTTGGGAGCGAGCAGTACTTC
once,TRBJ2-3,TRBV5-6,NA,CASSLKSTDTQYF,TGTGCCAGCAGCCTAAAGAGCACAGATACGCAGTATTTT
NA,TRBJ2-5,TRBV11-3,TRBD1,CASSHRDRVQETQYF,TGTGCCAGCAGCCACCGGGACAGGGTCCAAGAGACCCAGTACTTC
NA,TRBJ1-2,TRBV2,TRBD1,CASSEGVGTGNYGYTF,TGTGCCAGCAGTGAAGGGGTCGGGACAGGGAACTATGGCTACACCTTC
many,TRBJ2-7,TRBV7-2,TRBD2,CASRRTSGTSYEQYF,TGTGCCAGCAGAAGGACTAGCGGGACCTCCTACGAGCAGTACTTC
few,TRBJ1-4,TRBV6-2/TRBV6-3,NA,CASSPLGMPNEKLFF,TGTGCCAGCAGCCCACTTGGTATGCCCAATGAAAAACTGTTTTTT
NA,TRBJ2-1,TRBV11-3,TRBD1,CASSFRTRDRGYNEQFF,TGTGCCAGCAGTTTTAGAACTCGGGACAGGGGTTACAATGAGCAGTTCTTC
NA,TRBJ2-7,TRBV6-1,NA,CASSERAGDNYEQYF,TGTGCCAGCAGTGAAAGGGCAGGGGACAACTACGAGCAGTACTTC
once,TRBJ2-7,TRBV19,NA,CASSIGYEQYF,TGTGCCAGTAGTATCGGGTACGAGCAGTACTTC
once,TRBJ2-3,TRBV4-2,NA,CASSQGNSDGTDTQYF,TGTGCCAGCAGCCAAGGCAATAGCGACGGCACAGATACGCAGTATTTT
few,TRBJ1-2,TRBV5-4,NA,CASSPGRGDLYGYTF,TGTGCCAGCAGCCCCGGGAGGGGCGACCTCTATGGCTACACCTTC
once,TRBJ2-7,TRBV6-9,TRBD1,CASSYGETGAIYEQYF,TGTGCCAGCAGTTATGGAGAGACAGGGGCTATCTACGAGCAGTACTTC
NA,TRBJ1-5,TRBV27,NA,CASSPRQPNQPQHF,TGTGCCAGCAGTCCGCGACAGCCCAATCAGCCCCAGCATTTT
NA,TRBJ2-5,TRBV29-1,NA,CSVAPGAGLQETQYF,TGCAGCGTCGCCCCTGGGGCGGGACTTCAAGAGACCCAGTACTTC
NA,TRBJ2-1,TRBV28,TRBD2,CASSFSAGGRANEQFF,TGTGCCAGCAGTTTTAGCGCGGGCGGGAGGGCCAATGAGCAGTTCTTC
once,TRBJ2-3,TRBV7-3,TRBD2,CASSSSGTSGSSTDTQYF,TGTGCCAGCAGCTCCTCCGGGACTAGCGGGAGTAGCACAGATACGCAGTATTTT
NA,TRBJ2-2,TRBV5-4,NA,CASSLVSAGELFF,TGTGCCAGCAGCTTGGTATCTGCCGGGGAGCTGTTTTTT
few,TRBJ2-3,TRBV15,TRBD1,CATSGSRGREDTQYF,TGTGCCACCAGCGGAAGCAGGGGGCGCGAGGATACGCAGTATTTT
once,TRBJ2-3,TRBV6-5,NA,CASSTTLTGTDTQYF,TGTGCCAGCAGTACTACCCTGACGGGCACAGATACGCAGTATTTT
NA,TRBJ2-3,TRBV28,NA,CASSSGATYTDTQYF,TGTGCCAGCAGTTCAGGGGCTACCTACACAGATACGCAGTATTTT
NA,TRBJ1-2,TRBV28,NA,CASSQDSYGYTF,TGTGCCAGCAGTCAGGACAGCTATGGCTACACCTTC
few,TRBJ2-3,TRBV30,NA,CAWSSRDGMTDTQYF,TGTGCCTGGAGTTCGCGGGATGGTATGACAGATACGCAGTATTTT
NA,TRBJ2-1,TRBV10-1,TRBD2,CASSPGLDYNEQFF,TGCGCCAGCAGCCCGGGACTAGACTACAATGAGCAGTTCTTC
NA,TRBJ2-2,TRBV6-5,TRBD1,CASSGTGGSGELFF,TGTGCCAGCAGCGGGACAGGGGGCTCCGGGGAGCTGTTTTTT
NA,TRBJ2-3,TRBV19,NA,CASSIEGWNTDTQYF,TGTGCCAGTAGTATAGAGGGCTGGAACACAGATACGCAGTATTTT
NA,TRBJ2-7,TRBV27,NA,CASSLWWSSQIYEQYF,TGTGCCAGCAGTTTATGGTGGAGTAGCCAAATCTACGAGCAGTACTTC
NA,TRBJ1-1,TRBV11-2,TRBD1,CASSLAQGAAEAFF,TGTGCCAGCAGCTTAGCCCAGGGGGCAGCTGAAGCTTTCTTT
NA,TRBJ1-5,TRBV27,NA,CASSLQTPTGNQPQHF,TGTGCCAGCAGTTTACAAACACCGACAGGCAATCAGCCCCAGCATTTT
NA,TRBJ2-1,TRBV7-9,NA,CASSFSVSGVGNEQFF,TGTGCCAGCAGCTTTTCGGTTTCAGGGGTCGGGAATGAGCAGTTCTTC
NA,TRBJ1-2,TRBV10-2,NA,CASSARGGVDGYTF,TGCGCCAGCAGTGCACGGGGGGGCGTTGATGGCTACACCTTC
NA,TRBJ2-2,TRBV19,NA,CASSMQGFNTGELFF,TGTGCCAGTAGTATGCAGGGATTCAACACCGGGGAGCTGTTTTTT
NA,TRBJ2-1,TRBV21-1,NA,CASSKAPGTGRKDEQFF,TGTGCCAGCAGCAAAGCGCCCGGGACAGGGAGGAAGGATGAGCAGTTCTTC
few,TRBJ2-7,TRBV27,TRBD2,CASSPSGAGVYEQYF,TGTGCCAGCAGCCCCTCGGGAGCGGGGGTCTACGAGCAGTACTTC
NA,TRBJ2-2,TRBV6-5,TRBD1,CASRSGQGATGELFF,TGTGCCAGCAGGTCGGGACAGGGGGCCACCGGGGAGCTGTTTTTT
NA,TRBJ2-5,TRBV6-2/TRBV6-3,NA,CASSSGDRRETQYF,TGTGCCAGCAGTAGCGGGGACAGGCGGGAGACCCAGTACTTC
NA,TRBJ2-7,TRBV18,NA,CASSPPAGPGGEQYF,TGTGCCAGCTCACCACCGGCTGGGCCTGGAGGCGAGCAGTACTTC
NA,TRBJ1-3,TRBV7-3,TRBD1,CASSPILGYRDRGRGNTIYF,TGTGCCAGCAGTCCTATCCTCGGTTACCGGGACAGGGGGCGAGGAAACACCATATATTTT
NA,TRBJ2-2,TRBV6-5,TRBD1,CASRTGNTGELFF,TGTGCCAGTCGGACAGGGAACACCGGGGAGCTGTTTTTT
NA,TRBJ2-1,TRBV19,NA,CASSPSLGGGINEQFF,TGTGCCAGTAGTCCATCTTTAGGGGGGGGCATCAATGAGCAGTTCTTC
NA,TRBJ1-5,TRBV15,NA,CATSREYSNQPQHF,TGTGCCACCAGCAGAGAATATAGCAATCAGCCCCAGCATTTT
NA,TRBJ1-2,TRBV24-1,NA,CATPAYTF,TGTGCCACCCCCGCGTACACCTTC
NA,TRBJ1-2,TRBV13,NA,CASSLATGPFDYGYTF,TGTGCCAGCAGCTTAGCCACAGGGCCGTTCGACTATGGCTACACCTTC
NA,TRBJ2-2,TRBV19,NA,CASSIVATGELFF,TGTGCCAGTAGTATAGTGGCTACCGGGGAGCTGTTTTTT
NA,TRBJ2-5,TRBV5-5,NA,CASSLVGSETQYF,TGTGCCAGCAGCTTGGTCGGGTCAGAGACCCAGTACTTC
NA,TRBJ2-7,TRBV7-9,NA,CASSSSDDSSYEQYF,TGTGCCAGCAGCTCGTCGGACGACAGCTCCTACGAGCAGTACTTC
NA,TRBJ2-2,TRBV5-1,TRBD2,CASSLAESMVLAGATGELFF,TGCGCCAGCAGCTTGGCCGAGTCGATGGTACTAGCGGGAGCCACCGGGGAGCTGTTTTTT
once,TRBJ2-3,TRBV9,NA,CASSALIGQSTDTQYF,TGTGCCAGCAGCGCACTTATAGGACAGTCCACAGATACGCAGTATTTT
NA,TRBJ1-5,TRBV9,TRBD1,CASSSGQGRQPQHF,TGTGCCAGCAGCTCGGGACAGGGACGTCAGCCCCAGCATTTT
NA,TRBJ2-7,TRBV18,NA,CASSSYTTNTEYEQYF,TGTGCCAGCTCATCGTATACTACGAACACTGAGTACGAGCAGTACTTC
NA,TRBJ1-2,TRBV11-2,NA,CASSLGAGRGYGYTF,TGTGCCAGCAGCTTAGGTGCGGGACGGGGCTATGGCTACACCTTC
NA,TRBJ2-7,TRBV6-2/TRBV6-3,TRBD1,CASSAGGSSYEQYF,TGTGCCAGCAGTGCAGGGGGCTCCTCCTACGAGCAGTACTTC